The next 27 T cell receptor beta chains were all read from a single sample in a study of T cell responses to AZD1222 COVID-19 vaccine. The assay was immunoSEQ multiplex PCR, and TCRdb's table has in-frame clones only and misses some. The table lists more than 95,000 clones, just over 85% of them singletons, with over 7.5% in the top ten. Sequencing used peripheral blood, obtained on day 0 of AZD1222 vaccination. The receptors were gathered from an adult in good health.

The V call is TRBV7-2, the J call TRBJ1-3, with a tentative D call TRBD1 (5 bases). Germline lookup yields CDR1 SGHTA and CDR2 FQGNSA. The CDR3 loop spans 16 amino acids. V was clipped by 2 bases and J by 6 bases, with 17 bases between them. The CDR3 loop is CASSLWSRVAQNTIYF. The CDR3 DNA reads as TGTGCCAGCAGCTTATGGTCCAGGGTTGCCCAAAACACCATATATTTT.

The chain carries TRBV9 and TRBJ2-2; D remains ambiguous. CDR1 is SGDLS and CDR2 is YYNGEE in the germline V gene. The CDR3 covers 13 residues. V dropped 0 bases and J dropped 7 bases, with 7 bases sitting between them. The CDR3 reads CASSVVGGGELFF. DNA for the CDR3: TGTGCCAGCAGCGTAGTTGGTGGCGGGGAGCTGTTTTTT. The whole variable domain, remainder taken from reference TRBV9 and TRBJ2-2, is DSGVTQTPKHLITATGQRVTLRCSPRSGDLSVYWYQQSLDQGLQFLIQYYNGEERAKGNILERFSAQQFPDLHSELNLSSLELGDSALYFCASSVVGGGELFFGEGSRLTVL.

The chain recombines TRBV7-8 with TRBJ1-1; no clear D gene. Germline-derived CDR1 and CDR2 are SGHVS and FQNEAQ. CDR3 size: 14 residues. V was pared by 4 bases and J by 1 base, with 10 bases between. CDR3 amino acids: CASSSTGRNTEAFF. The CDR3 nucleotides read TGTGCCAGCAGCTCTACTGGACGGAACACTGAAGCTTTCTTT.

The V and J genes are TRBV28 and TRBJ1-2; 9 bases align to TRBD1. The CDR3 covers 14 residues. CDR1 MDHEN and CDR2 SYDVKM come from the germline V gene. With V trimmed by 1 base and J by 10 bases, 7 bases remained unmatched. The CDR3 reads CASSLFPGQGDYTF. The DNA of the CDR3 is TGTGCCAGCAGTTTATTTCCGGGACAGGGAGACTACACCTTC.

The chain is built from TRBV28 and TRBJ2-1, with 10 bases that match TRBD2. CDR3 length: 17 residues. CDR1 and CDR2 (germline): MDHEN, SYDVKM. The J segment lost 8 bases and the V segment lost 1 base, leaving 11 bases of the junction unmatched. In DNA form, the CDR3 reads TGTGCCAGCAGTTTATCAACTAGCGGGGCGCAGGGGGATGAGCAGTTCTTC. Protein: CASSLSTSGAQGDEQFF.

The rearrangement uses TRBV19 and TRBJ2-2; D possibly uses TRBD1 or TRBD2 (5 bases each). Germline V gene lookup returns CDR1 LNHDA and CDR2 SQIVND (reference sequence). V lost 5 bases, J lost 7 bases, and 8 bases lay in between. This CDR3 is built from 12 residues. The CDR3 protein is CASSGTSGELFF. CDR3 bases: TGTGCCAGTAGTGGGACGAGCGGGGAGCTGTTTTTT.

The CDR3 nucleotides are TGCGCCAGCAAGGAAGCGGGAGACGGGGAGACCCAGTACTTC. It codes for CASKEAGDGETQYF. The V call is TRBV10-2, the J call TRBJ2-5, with TRBD2 matching 8 bases. Germline CDR1 WSHSY, CDR2 SAAADI. V gave up 7 bases and J gave up 5 bases; unmatched junction bases: 9. The CDR3 sequence is 14 residues long.

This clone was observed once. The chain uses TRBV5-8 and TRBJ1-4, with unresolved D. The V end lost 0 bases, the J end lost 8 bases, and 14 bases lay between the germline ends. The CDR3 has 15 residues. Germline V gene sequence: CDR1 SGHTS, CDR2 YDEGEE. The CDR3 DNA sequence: TGTGCCAGCAGCTTGGTGGGCCTTAGGCGGGAAAAACTGTTTTTT. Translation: CASSLVGLRREKLFF. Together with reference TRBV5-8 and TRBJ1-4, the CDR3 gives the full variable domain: EAGVTQSPTHLIKTRGQQATLRCSPISGHTSVYWYQQALGLGLQFLLWYDEGEERNRGNFPPRFSGRQFPNYSSELNVNALELEDSALYLCASSLVGLRREKLFFGSGTQLSVL.

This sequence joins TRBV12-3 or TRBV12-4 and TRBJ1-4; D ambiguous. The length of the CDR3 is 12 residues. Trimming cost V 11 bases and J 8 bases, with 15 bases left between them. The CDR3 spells CAAGSSREKLFF. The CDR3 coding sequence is TGTGCCGCGGGGAGCTCCAGGGAAAAACTGTTTTTT.

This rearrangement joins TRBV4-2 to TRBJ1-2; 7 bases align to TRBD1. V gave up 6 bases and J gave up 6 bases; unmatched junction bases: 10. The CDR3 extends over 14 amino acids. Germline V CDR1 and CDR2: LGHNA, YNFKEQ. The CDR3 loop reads CASRATGVVDGYTF. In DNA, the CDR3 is TGTGCCAGCAGGGCTACAGGGGTTGTGGATGGCTACACCTTC.

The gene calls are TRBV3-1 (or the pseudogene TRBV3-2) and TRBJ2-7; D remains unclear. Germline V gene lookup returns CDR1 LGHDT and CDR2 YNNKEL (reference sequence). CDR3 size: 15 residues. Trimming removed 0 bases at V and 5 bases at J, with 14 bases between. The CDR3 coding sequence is TGTGCCAGCAGCCAAGAACGTGGGGAACGGCACGAGCAGTACTTC. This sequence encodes CASSQERGERHEQYF.

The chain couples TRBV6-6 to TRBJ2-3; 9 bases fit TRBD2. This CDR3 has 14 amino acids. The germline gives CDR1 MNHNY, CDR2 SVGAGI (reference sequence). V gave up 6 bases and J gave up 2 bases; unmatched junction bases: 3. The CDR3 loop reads CASRGTSLTDTQYF. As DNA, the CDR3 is TGTGCCAGCAGGGGGACTAGCCTCACAGATACGCAGTATTTT.

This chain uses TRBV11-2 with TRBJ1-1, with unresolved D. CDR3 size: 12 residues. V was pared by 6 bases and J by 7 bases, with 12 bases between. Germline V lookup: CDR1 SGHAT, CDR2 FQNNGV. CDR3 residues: CASRPQVSEAFF. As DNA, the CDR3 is TGTGCCAGCAGACCCCAAGTCAGTGAAGCTTTCTTT.

The CDR3 sequence is CATRGGHIGSYEQYF. Here the CDR3 DNA reads TGTGCCACCAGGGGGGGCCATATTGGGTCCTACGAGCAGTACTTC. The chain carries TRBV19 and TRBJ2-7; D is possibly TRBD1 or TRBD2 (7 bases each). The CDR3 runs 15 residues. Per the germline V gene, CDR1 is LNHDA and CDR2 is SQIVND (reference sequence). V shed 10 bases and J shed 1 base, with 20 bases lying between them.

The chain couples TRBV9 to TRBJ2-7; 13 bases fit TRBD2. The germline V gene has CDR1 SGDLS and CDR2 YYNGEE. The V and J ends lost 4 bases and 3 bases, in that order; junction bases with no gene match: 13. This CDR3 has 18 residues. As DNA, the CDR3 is TGTGCCAGCAGCCCGCGACTAGCGGGAGGCCCCGAGATCTACGAGCAGTACTTC. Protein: CASSPRLAGGPEIYEQYF.

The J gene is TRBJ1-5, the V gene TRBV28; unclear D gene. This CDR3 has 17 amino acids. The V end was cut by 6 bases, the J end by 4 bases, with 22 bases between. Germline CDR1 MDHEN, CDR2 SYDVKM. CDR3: CASRSSKTTWLNQPQHF. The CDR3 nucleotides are TGTGCCAGCAGGAGCTCGAAGACAACATGGCTTAATCAGCCCCAGCATTTT.

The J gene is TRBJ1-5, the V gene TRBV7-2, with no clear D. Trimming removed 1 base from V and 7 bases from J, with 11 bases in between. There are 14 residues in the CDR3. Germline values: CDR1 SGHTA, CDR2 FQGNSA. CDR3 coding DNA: TGTGCCAGCAGCTTAGATCCAGGTGAGCAGCCCCAGCATTTT. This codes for CASSLDPGEQPQHF. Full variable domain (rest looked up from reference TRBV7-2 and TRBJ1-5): GAGVSQSPSNKVTEKGKDVELRCDPISGHTALYWYRQSLGQGLEFLIYFQGNSAPDKSGLPSDRFSAERTGGSVSTLTIQRTQQEDSAVYLCASSLDPGEQPQHFGDGTRLSIL.

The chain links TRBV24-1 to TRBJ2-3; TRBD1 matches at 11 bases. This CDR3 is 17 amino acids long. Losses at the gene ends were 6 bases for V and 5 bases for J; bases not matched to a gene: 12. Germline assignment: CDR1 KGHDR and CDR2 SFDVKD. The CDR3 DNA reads TGTGCCACCAGTCCGGGACAGGGGGTGATGGATGGAGATACGCAGTATTTT. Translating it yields CATSPGQGVMDGDTQYF.

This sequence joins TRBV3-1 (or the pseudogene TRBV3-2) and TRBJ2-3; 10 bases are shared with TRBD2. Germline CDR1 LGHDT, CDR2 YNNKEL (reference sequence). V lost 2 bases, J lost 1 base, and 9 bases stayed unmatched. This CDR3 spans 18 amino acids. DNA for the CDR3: TGTGCCAGCAGCCAACAGTCACGGCTAGCGGGGGGCACAGATACGCAGTATTTT. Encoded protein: CASSQQSRLAGGTDTQYF.

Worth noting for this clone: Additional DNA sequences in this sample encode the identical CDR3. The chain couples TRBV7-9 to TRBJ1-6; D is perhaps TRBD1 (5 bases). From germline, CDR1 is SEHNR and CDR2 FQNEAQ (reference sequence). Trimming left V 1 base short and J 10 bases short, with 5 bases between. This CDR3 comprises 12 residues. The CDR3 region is CASSLGGSPLHF. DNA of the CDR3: TGTGCCAGCAGCTTAGGGGGGTCACCCCTCCACTTT.

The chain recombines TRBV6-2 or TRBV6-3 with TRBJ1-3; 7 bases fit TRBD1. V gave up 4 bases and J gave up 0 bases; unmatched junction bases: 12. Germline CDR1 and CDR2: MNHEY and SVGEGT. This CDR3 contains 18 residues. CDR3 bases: TGTGCCAGCAGTTCCGTGCCAGGGACAGCCTTCTCTGGAAACACCATATATTTT. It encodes CASSSVPGTAFSGNTIYF.

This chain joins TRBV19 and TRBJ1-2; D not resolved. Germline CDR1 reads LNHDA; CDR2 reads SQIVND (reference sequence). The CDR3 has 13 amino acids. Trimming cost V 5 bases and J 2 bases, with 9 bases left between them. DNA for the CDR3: TGTGCCAGTAGTTACAGAGCGAACTATGGCTACACCTTC. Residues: CASSYRANYGYTF. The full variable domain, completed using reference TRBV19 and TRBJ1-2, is DGGITQSPKYLFRKEGQNVTLSCEQNLNHDAMYWYRQDPGQGLRLIYYSQIVNDFQKGDIAEGYSVSREKKESFPLTVTSAQKNPTAFYLCASSYRANYGYTFGSGTRLTVV.

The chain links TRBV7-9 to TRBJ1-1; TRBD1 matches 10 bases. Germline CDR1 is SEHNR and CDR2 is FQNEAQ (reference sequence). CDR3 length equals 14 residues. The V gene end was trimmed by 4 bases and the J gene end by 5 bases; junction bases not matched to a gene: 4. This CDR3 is CASSSTGGLTEAFF. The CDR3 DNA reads TGTGCCAGCAGCTCGACAGGGGGCCTGACTGAAGCTTTCTTT.

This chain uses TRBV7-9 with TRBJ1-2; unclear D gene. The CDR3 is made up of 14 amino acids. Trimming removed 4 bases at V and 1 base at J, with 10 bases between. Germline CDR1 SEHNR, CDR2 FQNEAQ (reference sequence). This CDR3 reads CASSSGGSNYGYTF. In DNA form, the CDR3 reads TGTGCCAGCAGCTCAGGCGGCAGTAACTATGGCTACACCTTC. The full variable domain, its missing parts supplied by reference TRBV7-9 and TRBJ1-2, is DTGVSQNPRHKITKRGQNVTFRCDPISEHNRLYWYRQTLGQGPEFLTYFQNEAQLEKSRLLSDRFSAERPKGSFSTLEIQRTEQGDSAMYLCASSSGGSNYGYTFGSGTRLTVV.

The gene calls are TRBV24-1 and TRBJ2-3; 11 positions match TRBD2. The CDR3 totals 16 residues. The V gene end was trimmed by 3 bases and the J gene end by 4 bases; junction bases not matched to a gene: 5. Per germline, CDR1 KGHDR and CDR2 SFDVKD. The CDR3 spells CATSDVTSGRADTQYF. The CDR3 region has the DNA TGTGCCACCAGTGATGTAACTAGCGGGAGAGCAGATACGCAGTATTTT.

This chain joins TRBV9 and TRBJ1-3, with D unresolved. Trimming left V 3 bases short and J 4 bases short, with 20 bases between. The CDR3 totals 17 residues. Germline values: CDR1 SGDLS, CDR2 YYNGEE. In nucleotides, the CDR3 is TGTGCCAGCAGCGCAATTGTCCAGGAAGGGAGGGGAAACACCATATATTTT. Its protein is CASSAIVQEGRGNTIYF.

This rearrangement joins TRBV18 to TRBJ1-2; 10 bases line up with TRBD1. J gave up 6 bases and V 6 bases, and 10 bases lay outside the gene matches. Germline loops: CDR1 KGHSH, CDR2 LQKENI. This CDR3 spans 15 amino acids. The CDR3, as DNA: TGTGCCAGCTCTTTCCGGGACAGGGGATCAGATGGCTACACCTTC. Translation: CASSFRDRGSDGYTF.